The clone carrying this T cell receptor (beta chain) appeared many times. The data were obtained in a study of shared clonotypes between healthy human individuals. Sequencing was performed with immunoSEQ multiplex PCR; in TCRdb, only in-frame clones are kept and a portion is missing. Among some 1 million clones listed, about 75% were seen once. The germline V gene encodes CDR1 LNHDA and CDR2 SQIVND (reference sequence). The CDR3 consists of 14 residues. With 7 bases clipped from V and 3 bases from J, the junction kept 7 bases outside the gene matches. The TCR sequence derives from a man between 18 and 29 years old in good health. V gene TRBV19 combines with J gene TRBJ1-2, with 8 bases fitting TRBD1. The sequencing sample was made of memory CD4+ T cells sorted from blood. Described subset: CD45RA-negative fraction. In DNA, the CDR3 is TGTGCCAGTAAACCAGGGGGCGCGGACTATGGCTACACCTTC. It yields the protein CASKPGGADYGYTF. Based on the CDR3 plus reference TRBV19 and TRBJ1-2, the full variable domain is DGGITQSPKYLFRKEGQNVTLSCEQNLNHDAMYWYRQDPGQGLRLIYYSQIVNDFQKGDIAEGYSVSREKKESFPLTVTSAQKNPTAFYLCASKPGGADYGYTFGSGTRLTVV.